Shown below are 32 T cell receptor beta chains from a single sample sequenced in a study of response to subunit inactivated influenza vaccine. TCRdb reprocessed the RT-PCR reads via MiXCR and lists one record per CDR3 protein. This table holds about 800,000 distinct CDR3 sequences, around 20% found once. The sample here was PBMCs from blood, taken about 5 days after vaccination. Receptors originate from a man aged 50-60 years who received an inactivated influenza vaccine.

The chain recombines TRBV24-1 with TRBJ2-2, with D unresolved. From germline, CDR1 is KGHDR and CDR2 SFDVKD. CDR3 length equals 13 residues. Trimming took off 0 bases at V and 6 bases at J, with 4 bases between the two ends. In DNA, the CDR3 is TGTGCCACCAGTGATTTGTCCGCCGGGGAGCTGTTTTTT. It translates to CATSDLSAGELFF.

The chain employs TRBV5-1 and TRBJ2-3; no definite D call. Germline-derived CDR1 and CDR2 are SGHRS and YFSETQ. V was clipped by 0 bases and J by 1 base, with 9 bases between them. The CDR3 sequence is 15 residues long. The CDR3: CASSLVSPGTDTQYF. CDR3 nucleotide sequence: TGCGCCAGCAGCTTGGTATCCCCTGGCACAGATACGCAGTATTTT.

The chain couples TRBV5-1 to TRBJ2-1; 12 bases are a match to TRBD2. Germline V gives CDR1 SGHRS, CDR2 YFSETQ. The CDR3 is 17 amino acids. V lost 5 bases and J lost 4; bases outside the gene matches: 10. The CDR3 DNA sequence: TGCGCCAGCAGGGATACAAGACTAGCGGGAGTTTACAATGAGCAGTTCTTC. Protein product: CASRDTRLAGVYNEQFF.

The chain joins TRBV10-3 to TRBJ2-6, with 9 bases fitting TRBD1. The V gene's germline CDR1 is ENHRY and CDR2 SYGVKD. The V segment lost 10 bases and the J segment 4 bases; nucleotides outside the gene matches: 5. The CDR3 length is 14 residues. CDR3 sequence reads: CATDRGSGANVLTF. The CDR3 coding sequence is TGTGCCACGGACAGGGGCTCCGGGGCCAACGTCCTGACTTTC.

The chain employs TRBV5-6 and TRBJ1-4; no firm D call. The CDR3 covers 16 residues. Per the germline V gene, CDR1 is SGHDT and CDR2 is YYEEEE. Trimming removed 4 bases from V and 4 bases from J, with 17 bases in between. The CDR3 reads CASSAPAEGDNEKLFF. Written as DNA, the CDR3 is TGTGCCAGCAGCGCACCGGCGGAAGGAGATAATGAAAAACTGTTTTTT. Full variable domain (rest looked up from reference TRBV5-6 and TRBJ1-4): DAGVTQSPTHLIKTRGQQVTLRCSPKSGHDTVSWYQQALGQGPQFIFQYYEEEERQRGNFPDRFSGHQFPNYSSELNVNALLLGDSALYLCASSAPAEGDNEKLFFGSGTQLSVL.

This clonotype was seen a handful of times. The chain carries TRBV5-1 and TRBJ1-6; D not resolved. This CDR3 region has 13 residues. Trimming pared 0 bases from V and 8 bases from J, leaving 6 bases between. Germline V lookup: CDR1 SGHRS, CDR2 YFSETQ. Here the CDR3 reads CASSLAQDSPLHF. CDR3 coding DNA: TGCGCCAGCAGCTTGGCCCAGGATTCACCCCTCCACTTT.

V gene TRBV2 combines with J gene TRBJ2-2; tentative D call: TRBD2 (6 bases). This CDR3 has 15 amino acids. Germline CDR1 and CDR2: SNHLY and FYNNEI. Trimming stripped 1 base from V and 1 base from J, with 7 bases between. In DNA form, the CDR3 reads TGTGCCAGCAGTGAAGGGGACTGGAACACCGGGGAGCTGTTTTTT. Translated: CASSEGDWNTGELFF.

This clonotype was counted ten times or more. V is TRBV6-5 and J is TRBJ2-1, with a possible D match to TRBD1 (6 bases). Looked up from germline, CDR1 is MNHEY and CDR2 is SVGAGI. Deletions cut 4 bases from V and 7 bases from J, with 14 bases between. The CDR3 is 14 amino acids. The CDR3 DNA is TGTGCCAGCAGTTGGTCAGGGGCAGGGAATGAGCAGTTCTTC. Protein product: CASSWSGAGNEQFF.

The chain has TRBV5-6 and TRBJ2-1, with TRBD2 identical over 7 bases. V was pared by 4 bases and J by 10 bases, with 11 bases of the junction left unmatched. The CDR3 has 14 amino acids. Germline CDR1 is SGHDT and CDR2 is YYEEEE. The CDR3 bases are TGTGCCAGCAGCGGGGGGGTTTTTATGGCCGAGCAGTTCTTC. Residues: CASSGGVFMAEQFF.

The chain recombines TRBV5-1 with TRBJ2-1; no definite D call. Germline CDR1 reads SGHRS; CDR2 reads YFSETQ. The CDR3 length is 16 residues. Between the trimmed V and J ends, which lost 1 base and 2 bases, there was a span of 13 bases. CDR3 residues: CASSLSRHAAYNEQFF. The CDR3 nucleotides are TGCGCCAGCAGCTTGTCGCGTCACGCGGCCTACAATGAGCAGTTCTTC. Based on the CDR3 plus reference TRBV5-1 and TRBJ2-1, the full variable domain is KAGVTQTPRYLIKTRGQQVTLSCSPISGHRSVSWYQQTPGQGLQFLFEYFSETQRNKGNFPGRFSGRQFSNSRSEMNVSTLELGDSALYLCASSLSRHAAYNEQFFGPGTRLTVL.

This clonotype was found a few times. V is TRBV6-2 or TRBV6-3 and J is TRBJ2-5, with 7 bases aligning to TRBD2. Per the germline V gene, CDR1 is MNHEY and CDR2 is SVGEGT. The V gene end was trimmed by 6 bases and the J gene end by 1 base; junction bases not matched to a gene: 5. The CDR3 extends over 14 amino acids. The CDR3: CASRRLAVQETQYF. For the CDR3, the DNA is TGTGCCAGCAGGCGACTAGCAGTCCAAGAGACCCAGTACTTC.

The chain employs TRBV18 and TRBJ1-2; D remains ambiguous. The V gene lost 8 bases and the J gene lost 2 bases, with 15 bases spanning the gap. This CDR3 is 14 amino acids long. Per germline, CDR1 KGHSH and CDR2 LQKENI. The CDR3 loop is CASVPSQTNYGYTF. The CDR3 coding sequence is TGTGCCAGCGTCCCTTCCCAAACCAACTATGGCTACACCTTC. The full variable domain, with the rest looked up from reference TRBV18 and TRBJ1-2, is NAGVMQNPRHLVRRRGQEARLRCSPMKGHSHVYWYRQLPEEGLKFMVYLQKENIIDESGMPKERFSAEFPKEGPSILRIQQVVRGDSAAYFCASVPSQTNYGYTFGSGTRLTVV.

The chain links TRBV9 to TRBJ2-1, with D possibly being TRBD2 (6 bases). Per germline, CDR1 SGDLS and CDR2 YYNGEE. This CDR3 is 16 amino acids long. Trimming stripped 3 bases from V and 5 bases from J, with 18 bases between. CDR3 loop: CASSGAFGLADNEQFF. CDR3 nucleotide sequence: TGTGCCAGCAGCGGGGCTTTTGGTTTAGCGGACAATGAGCAGTTCTTC.

V gene TRBV10-3 combines with J gene TRBJ1-4, with D unclear. Between the trimmed V and J ends, which lost 0 bases and 8 bases, there was a span of 7 bases. Germline loops: CDR1 ENHRY, CDR2 SYGVKD. The CDR3 extends over 13 amino acids. CDR3 sequence: CAISESPGEKLFF. The CDR3 nucleotides are TGTGCCATCAGTGAGTCTCCGGGGGAAAAACTGTTTTTT.

V usage is TRBV3-1 and J usage is TRBJ2-3; D is ambiguous. Germline V gene lookup returns CDR1 LGHDT and CDR2 YNNKEL (reference sequence). Deletions cut 3 bases from V and 9 bases from J, with 7 bases between. This CDR3 contains 11 residues. CDR3 in amino acids: CASSHVETQYF. The CDR3 bases are TGTGCCAGCAGCCACGTAGAAACGCAGTATTTT.

The chain combines TRBV11-2 with TRBJ2-7; TRBD2 aligns across 10 bases. The length of the CDR3 is 16 residues. CDR1 is SGHAT and CDR2 is FQNNGV in the germline V gene. The ends lost 5 bases at V and 6 bases at J; junction bases unmatched: 13. The CDR3 reads CASSRSTLAGVGEQYF. In DNA, the CDR3 is TGTGCCAGCAGCCGAAGTACGCTAGCGGGGGTTGGCGAGCAGTACTTC.

This clonotype was counted ten times or more. The CDR3 coding sequence is TGTGCCAGCACCGGGACTAGCGAGGGAGTTACGCAGTATTTT. Encoded protein: CASTGTSEGVTQYF. The chain couples TRBV13 to TRBJ2-3; 10 nucleotides match TRBD2. Germline V gene data show CDR1 as PRHDT and CDR2 as FYEKMQ (reference sequence). The CDR3 length is 14 residues. V lost 7 bases to trimming and J lost 8 bases; unmatched junction nucleotides: 9.

This clonotype appeared a few times. CDR3 bases: TGTGCCAGCAGGAGCAGAAACACCGGGGAGCTGTTTTTT. Amino acid sequence: CASRSRNTGELFF. The chain uses TRBV21-1 and TRBJ2-2. TRBV21-1 is recorded as a pseudogene. This CDR3 is built from 13 residues.

This clonotype occurred a few times. This chain uses TRBV12-3 or TRBV12-4 with TRBJ1-5; no definite D call. V gave up 2 bases and J gave up 0 bases, with 5 bases separating them. CDR3 length: 14 amino acids. The CDR3 region is CASSLWDSNQPQHF. The CDR3 DNA reads as TGTGCCAGCAGTTTATGGGATAGCAATCAGCCCCAGCATTTT.

There are a few counts of this clonotype. V gene TRBV29-1 combines with J gene TRBJ2-1; 10 bases map to TRBD1. Germline CDR1 reads SQVTM; CDR2 reads ANQGSEA. Trimming took 6 bases from V and 13 from J; bases not matched to a gene: 12. This CDR3 comprises 13 residues. CDR3 residues: CSVTGTGETQQFF. CDR3 sequence (DNA): TGCAGCGTCACCGGGACAGGGGAGACTCAACAGTTCTTC.

The V and J genes are TRBV27 and TRBJ2-1; 8 bases fit TRBD2. This CDR3 is 16 amino acids long. Germline CDR1 is MNHEY and CDR2 is SMNVEV (reference sequence). V trimming: 5 bases; J trimming: 4 bases; junction bases outside the gene matches: 10. In DNA, the CDR3 is TGTGCCAGCAGTGTCTCGGGACTAGGGGATTACAATGAGCAGTTCTTC. It translates to CASSVSGLGDYNEQFF.

V and J are TRBV7-2 and TRBJ2-1; perhaps TRBD1 as D (5 bases). The CDR3 sequence is 15 residues long. V lost 9 bases and J 0 bases, leaving 15 bases between the germline ends. Germline assignment: CDR1 SGHTA and CDR2 FQGNSA. The DNA for the CDR3 is TGTGCCAGTACGTTGACAGCTAGCTCCTACAATGAGCAGTTCTTC. It yields the protein CASTLTASSYNEQFF.

The chain employs TRBV5-1 and TRBJ2-5; D is unclear. Per the germline V gene, CDR1 is SGHRS and CDR2 is YFSETQ. The V end was cut by 6 bases, the J end by 0 bases, with 15 bases between. This CDR3 has 15 residues. CDR3 sequence (DNA): TGCGCCAGCAAGTTGGTCTGGGGATACCAAGAGACCCAGTACTTC. Translation: CASKLVWGYQETQYF.

Turning to this clonotype: The junction does not match germline at one end; this may be a read error. The rearrangement uses TRBV12-3 or TRBV12-4 and TRBJ2-3; no clear D gene. The CDR3 sequence is 13 residues long. The CDR3, as DNA: TGTACCAGCAGTTGGAGTAGCCCCGATACGCAGTATTTT. This translates into CTSSWSSPDTQYF.

This clonotype was observed a handful of times. This chain links TRBV4-2 with TRBJ2-3; tentatively, D is TRBD2 (5 bases). This CDR3 is built from 17 residues. CDR1 and CDR2 from the germline V gene are LGHNA and YNFKEQ. Trimming took off 3 bases at V and 4 bases at J, with 20 bases between the two ends. CDR3 sequence reads: CASSHGPASLVADTQYF. The CDR3 DNA reads TGTGCCAGCAGCCATGGCCCGGCTAGCTTAGTGGCAGATACGCAGTATTTT.

V is TRBV6-1 and J is TRBJ2-1; 11 nucleotides agree with TRBD2. CDR3 size: 16 residues. CDR1 is MNHNS and CDR2 is SASEGT in the germline V gene. V trimming: 6 bases; J trimming: 2 bases; junction bases outside the gene matches: 6. DNA of the CDR3: TGTGCCAGCAGAGCGCTAGCGGGGGGTGCCTACAATGAGCAGTTCTTC. Amino acids: CASRALAGGAYNEQFF.

J is TRBJ2-7 and V is TRBV15, with 8 positions matching TRBD1. The CDR3 covers 17 residues. Trimming at V came to 2 bases and at J to 0 bases, leaving 9 bases not matched to a gene. Per the germline V gene, CDR1 is LNHNV and CDR2 is YYDKDF (reference sequence). DNA for the CDR3: TGTGCCACCAGCAGACCCTCCGGACAGGGCAGCTCCTACGAGCAGTACTTC. This codes for CATSRPSGQGSSYEQYF.

This clonotype appeared a few times. The chain couples TRBV7-2 to TRBJ1-6, with TRBD1 matching over 7 bases. The CDR3 loop spans 14 amino acids. Losses at the gene ends were 1 base for V and 14 bases for J; bases not matched to a gene: 8. Germline loops: CDR1 SGHTA, CDR2 FQGNSA. The CDR3 region is CASSLVTGPRSLHF. CDR3 DNA: TGTGCCAGCAGCTTAGTGACAGGGCCTAGGTCCCTCCACTTT.

J is TRBJ2-3 and V is TRBV30; either TRBD1 or TRBD2 may supply D (5 bases each). Trimming stripped 0 bases from V and 14 bases from J, with 15 bases between. The length of the CDR3 is 12 residues. Germline V gives CDR1 GTSNPN, CDR2 SVGIG (reference sequence). The CDR3 spells CAWSVRGAKLYF. The CDR3, as DNA: TGTGCCTGGAGTGTAAGAGGGGCGAAGTTGTATTTT. The whole variable domain, remainder taken from reference TRBV30 and TRBJ2-3, is SQTIHQWPATLVQPVGSPLSLECTVEGTSNPNLYWYRQAAGRGLQLLFYSVGIGQISSEVPQNLSASRPQDRQFILSSKKLLLSDSGFYLCAWSVRGAKLYFGPGTRLTVL.

This clonotype was counted only a few times. The chain is built from TRBV7-2 and TRBJ2-1, with unresolved D. CDR1 is SGHTA and CDR2 is FQGNSA in the germline V gene. Trimming took off 2 bases at V and 8 bases at J, with 10 bases between the two ends. This CDR3 has 13 amino acids. CDR3 bases: TGTGCCAGCAGCTTAAACTTTGGGGATGAGCAGTTCTTC. This sequence encodes CASSLNFGDEQFF. Combining the CDR3 with reference TRBV7-2 and TRBJ2-1 gives the whole variable domain GAGVSQSPSNKVTEKGKDVELRCDPISGHTALYWYRQSLGQGLEFLIYFQGNSAPDKSGLPSDRFSAERTGGSVSTLTIQRTQQEDSAVYLCASSLNFGDEQFFGPGTRLTVL.

The sample holds many counts of this clonotype. The chain couples TRBV7-8 to TRBJ1-1; possible D gene TRBD1, 5 bases. Trimming stripped 1 base from V and 4 bases from J, with 7 bases between. The CDR3 covers 13 residues. Looked up from germline, CDR1 is SGHVS and CDR2 is FQNEAQ. This chain's CDR3 is CASSLERGTEAFF. The CDR3 nucleotides read TGTGCCAGCAGCTTAGAAAGGGGCACTGAAGCTTTCTTT.

This clonotype was observed a handful of times. CDR3 bases: TGTGCCAGCAGTTTAGCGGGGGGGGAATACAATGAGCAGTTCTTC. It specifies CASSLAGGEYNEQFF. The chain uses TRBV12-3 or TRBV12-4 and TRBJ2-1, with 7 bases that match TRBD2. V shed 0 bases and J 4 bases; nucleotides not matched to a gene: 3. CDR3 length: 15 amino acids.